This TCR beta chain emerged from a study of blood T cell repertoires in COVID-19 (dated by TCRdb to 2019 to 2021). About the study as a whole: The collaborator samples originated in the United States, Italy and Spain and spanned the acute and convalescent phases of COVID-19. The repertoires were released in a freely available public database meant as a resource for research on the immune response to SARS-CoV-2. Nearly every sample came with metadata listing a de-identified subject ID, COVID-19 status, age in years and sex. The prospective study material was composed of cDNA or gDNA derived from T cells, B-cell-depleted T cells, or PBMCs. Where available, HLA class I and class II types were obtained from metadata supplied by the sample provider rather than from assay-based typing. Samples were obtained from the ongoing ImmuneRACE study (first 160 participants) and from about 1,300 subjects provided by 6 global collaborators. The dataset comprised deeply sampled blood TCRbeta repertoires from subjects exposed to, actively infected with, or recovered from COVID-19.

The study at large found these results: The amount of clinical and demographic metadata varied by source and participant and was provided uncurated.

The CDR3 covers 15 residues, taking in both the cysteine and the phenylalanine. Just the 45-base CDR3 DNA is kept, in frame starting at base 1. Trimming removed 4 bases from V and 4 bases from J, leaving 18 bases between the germline ends. The germline V gene specifies SGHRS as CDR1 and YFSETQ as CDR2. For this clone: No antigen is known for it. No base quality information exists; no much larger clone differs at one position.

The immunoSEQ Assay, a bias-controlled multiplex PCR, was used to amplify TCRbeta CDR3 regions from genomic DNA. In the source study's methods: Nucleated cell counts per sample were estimated from amplification of reference gene primers within the assay. To quantify the absolute abundance of each unique TCRbeta CDR3 rearrangement, sequence reads were collapsed and filtered. Productive Simpson clonality was computed per sample as the square root of Simpson's diversity index over productive rearrangements. Here the immuneACCESS table is served through TCRdb, limited to in-frame sequences with V and J called. Missing clones are a known gap in these copies; in checked studies unresolved V genes cover under half, and the rest lacks a known reason. Clonal size and the V and J genes are those of that table, whereas D and trimming came from the DNA. For this sample the table gives 180,000 or so clones, of which 80% to 90% were detected only once. The ten top clones hold approximately 8% of the sample.

Each collaborating institution followed its own protocols to collect whole blood in K2EDTA tubes. For TCRbeta analysis, collaborators shipped samples as frozen whole blood, isolated PBMCs, or DNA extracted from either of those sample types. The TCR sequence derives from a man aged 60 to 75 with acute or convalescent COVID-19. Rearrangement joined TRBV5-1 to TRBJ2-7; a tentative D call is TRBD1 (5 bases match). The sequenced sample consisted of peripheral blood. For the CDR3, the sequence is CASSPMGLQSYEQYF. The DNA reads TGCGCCAGCAGCCCGATGGGGCTCCAATCTTACGAGCAGTACTTC.